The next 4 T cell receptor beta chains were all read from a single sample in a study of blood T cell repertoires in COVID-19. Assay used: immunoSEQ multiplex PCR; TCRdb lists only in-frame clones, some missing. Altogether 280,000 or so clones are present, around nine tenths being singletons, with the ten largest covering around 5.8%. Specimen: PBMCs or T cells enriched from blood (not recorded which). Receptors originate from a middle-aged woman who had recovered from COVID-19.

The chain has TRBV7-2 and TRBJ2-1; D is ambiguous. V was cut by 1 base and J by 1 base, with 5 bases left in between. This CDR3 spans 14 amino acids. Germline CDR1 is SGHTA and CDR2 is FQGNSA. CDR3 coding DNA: TGTGCCAGCAGCTTAGGCGGTTCCTACAATGAGCAGTTCTTC. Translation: CASSLGGSYNEQFF.

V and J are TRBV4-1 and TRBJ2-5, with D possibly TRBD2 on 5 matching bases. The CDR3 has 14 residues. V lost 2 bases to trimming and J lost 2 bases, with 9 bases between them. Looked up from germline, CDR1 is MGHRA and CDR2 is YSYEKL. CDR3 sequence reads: CASSQPAGQETQYF. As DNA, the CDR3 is TGCGCCAGCAGCCAACCGGCGGGTCAAGAGACCCAGTACTTC.

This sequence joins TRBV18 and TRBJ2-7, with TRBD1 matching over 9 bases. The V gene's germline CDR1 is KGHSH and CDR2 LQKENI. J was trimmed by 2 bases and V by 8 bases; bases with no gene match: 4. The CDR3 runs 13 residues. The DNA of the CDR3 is TGTGCCAGCCGCCGGGACAGGGCCTACGAGCAGTACTTC. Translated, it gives CASRRDRAYEQYF. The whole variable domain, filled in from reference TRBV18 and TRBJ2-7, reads NAGVMQNPRHLVRRRGQEARLRCSPMKGHSHVYWYRQLPEEGLKFMVYLQKENIIDESGMPKERFSAEFPKEGPSILRIQQVVRGDSAAYFCASRRDRAYEQYFGPGTRLTVT.

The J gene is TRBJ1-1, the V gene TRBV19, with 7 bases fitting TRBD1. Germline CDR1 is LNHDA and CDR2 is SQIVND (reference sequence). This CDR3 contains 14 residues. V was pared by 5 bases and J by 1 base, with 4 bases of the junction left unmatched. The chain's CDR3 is CASSADRSNTEAFF. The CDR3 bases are TGTGCCAGTAGTGCGGACAGGTCGAACACTGAAGCTTTCTTT. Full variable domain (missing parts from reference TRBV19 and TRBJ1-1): DGGITQSPKYLFRKEGQNVTLSCEQNLNHDAMYWYRQDPGQGLRLIYYSQIVNDFQKGDIAEGYSVSREKKESFPLTVTSAQKNPTAFYLCASSADRSNTEAFFGQGTRLTVV.